This TCR beta chain was profiled in a study of CD8+ T cells in alopecia areata. Reverse transcribed after extraction, RNA yielded cDNA as the sequencing template. Clones were sequenced by immunoSEQ multiplex PCR, and TCRdb holds only the in-frame ones, with some missing. Of about 150,000 clones in the sample, 55% were seen once. The count of this clone is one. The CDR3 is made up of 13 amino acids. Trimming cost V 7 bases and J 0 bases; bases outside gene matches: 3. Germline CDR1 reads SQVTM; CDR2 reads ANQGSEA. The chain carries TRBV29-1 and TRBJ2-1; 7 positions match TRBD1. The material sequenced was CD4+ T cells sorted from blood. This sequence originates from a human donor in good health. The CDR3 DNA sequence: TGCAGCGCGGGACAGAGCTCCTACAATGAGCAGTTCTTC. This codes for CSAGQSSYNEQFF.